This T cell receptor beta chain is from a study of T cell changes during pregnancy in multiple sclerosis (dated by TCRdb to the late 2010s). For context, the study as a whole: The study looked at changes in the T cell repertoire across pregnancy in women with multiple sclerosis.

Libraries were made using the immunoSEQ multiplex PCR assay. Drawn from immuneACCESS, this table holds only the in-frame rearrangements with V and J called that TCRdb kept. Clones are partly lost; checked studies trace under half to an unresolved V gene and leave the rest unexplained. Within this sample are tens of thousands of clones, with over 85% of them counted one time only. The ten largest clones capture over 0.8% of the sample. CDR1 SGHNT and CDR2 YYREEE were looked up in the germline V gene (reference sequence). Trimming takes 2 bases from V and 5 bases from J, and the germline ends sit 12 bases apart. There are 14 amino acids in the CDR3, from cysteine to phenylalanine inclusive. The retained sequence is limited to the CDR3, 42 bases, with the frame set at the first base. Notes on this clone: No antigen is known for it. Qualities for individual bases were not recorded, and no much larger clone is one base off.

The material was peripheral blood, obtained in the first trimester of pregnancy. The TCR was taken from a female donor with multiple sclerosis, enrolled in a pregnancy study. The chain links TRBV5-4 with TRBJ2-3, with the identity of the D gene unclear. CDR3 protein: CASSLSGGGDTQYF. The nucleotide sequence reads TGTGCCAGCAGCTTATCCGGTGGCGGAGATACGCAGTATTTT.